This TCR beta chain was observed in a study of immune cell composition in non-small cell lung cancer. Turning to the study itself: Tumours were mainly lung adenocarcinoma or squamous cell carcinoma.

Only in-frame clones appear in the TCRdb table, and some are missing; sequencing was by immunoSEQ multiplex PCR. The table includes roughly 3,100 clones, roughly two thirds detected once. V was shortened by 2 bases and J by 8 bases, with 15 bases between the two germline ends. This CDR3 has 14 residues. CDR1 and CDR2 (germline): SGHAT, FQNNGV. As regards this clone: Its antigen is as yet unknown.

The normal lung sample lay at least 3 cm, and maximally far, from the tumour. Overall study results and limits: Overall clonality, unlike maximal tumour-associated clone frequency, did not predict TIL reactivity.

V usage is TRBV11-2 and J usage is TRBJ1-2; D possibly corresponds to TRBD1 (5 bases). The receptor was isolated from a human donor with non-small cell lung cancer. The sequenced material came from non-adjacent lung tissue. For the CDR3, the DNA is TGTGCCAGCAGCTTATCGACAGCTAGTTACGGCTACACCTTC. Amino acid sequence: CASSLSTASYGYTF.